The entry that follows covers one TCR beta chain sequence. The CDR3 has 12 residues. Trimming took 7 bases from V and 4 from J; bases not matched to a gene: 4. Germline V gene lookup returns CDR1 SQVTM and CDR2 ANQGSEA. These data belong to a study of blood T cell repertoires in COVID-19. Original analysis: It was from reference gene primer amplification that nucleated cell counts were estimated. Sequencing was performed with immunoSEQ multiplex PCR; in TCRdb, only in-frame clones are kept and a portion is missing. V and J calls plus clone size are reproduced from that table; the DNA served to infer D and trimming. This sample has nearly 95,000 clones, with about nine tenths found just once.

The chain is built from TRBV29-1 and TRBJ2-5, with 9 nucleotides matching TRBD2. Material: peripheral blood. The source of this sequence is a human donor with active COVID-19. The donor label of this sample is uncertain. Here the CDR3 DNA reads TGCAGCGCCTTGACTAGCGGAGAGACCCAGTACTTC. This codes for CSALTSGETQYF.